The next 10 T cell receptor beta chains were all read from a single sample in a study of blood T cell repertoires in COVID-19. Sequencing used immunoSEQ multiplex PCR; TCRdb keeps in-frame clones, though not all of them. The profile covers about 270,000 clones, with more than 80% appearing a single time and roughly 2.3% taken by the ten largest. The specimen sequenced was PBMCs or T cells enriched from blood (not recorded which). These receptors came from a woman younger than 35 who had recovered from COVID-19.

V gene TRBV9 combines with J gene TRBJ1-2, with 9 bases lining up with TRBD1. Unmatched junction bases numbered 12, after V lost 2 bases and J lost 4 bases. From germline, CDR1 is SGDLS and CDR2 YYNGEE. The CDR3 has 17 amino acids. CDR3 in amino acids: CASSVHRGRLWFYGYTF. The DNA for the CDR3 is TGTGCCAGCAGCGTGCACAGGGGGCGCTTATGGTTCTATGGCTACACCTTC.

V usage is TRBV7-9 and J usage is TRBJ2-2, with TRBD2 identical over 12 bases. V shed 5 bases, J shed 4 bases, and the junction held 8 bases outside the gene matches. CDR3 length: 17 residues. Germline V gene sequence: CDR1 SEHNR, CDR2 FQNEAQ (reference sequence). This CDR3 is CASSPRLAGALTGELFF. The CDR3 coding sequence is TGTGCCAGCAGCCCGAGACTAGCGGGGGCCCTCACCGGGGAGCTGTTTTTT. Together with reference TRBV7-9 and TRBJ2-2, the CDR3 gives the full variable domain: DTGVSQNPRHKITKRGQNVTFRCDPISEHNRLYWYRQTLGQGPEFLTYFQNEAQLEKSRLLSDRFSAERPKGSFSTLEIQRTEQGDSAMYLCASSPRLAGALTGELFFGEGSRLTVL.

This sequence joins TRBV3-1 (or the pseudogene TRBV3-2) and TRBJ1-4, with D perhaps matching TRBD1 (5 bases). Germline V lookup: CDR1 LGHDT, CDR2 YNNKEL (reference sequence). V gave up 2 bases and J gave up 4 bases, with 11 bases separating them. The CDR3 covers 15 residues. CDR3 in DNA: TGTGCCAGCAGCCAAAGGGGAGGCCATAATGAAAAACTGTTTTTT. Amino acids: CASSQRGGHNEKLFF.

The V gene is TRBV28, the J gene TRBJ1-6; D might be TRBD1 (6 bases). Germline CDR1 reads MDHEN; CDR2 reads SYDVKM. V was shortened by 5 bases and J by 7 bases, with 21 bases between the two germline ends. The CDR3 has 17 residues. As DNA, the CDR3 is TGTGCCAGCAGTCCCCCCCTGGGAGCGGGGGCCAATTCACCCCTCCACTTT. This sequence encodes CASSPPLGAGANSPLHF.

This chain uses TRBV6-5 with TRBJ2-7; 7 nucleotides match TRBD1. CDR3 length equals 13 residues. Germline assignment: CDR1 MNHEY and CDR2 SVGAGI. The ends lost 6 bases at V and 5 bases at J; junction bases unmatched: 7. The CDR3 loop is CASRQTGSHEQYF. The CDR3, as DNA: TGTGCCAGCAGACAGACAGGGTCCCACGAGCAGTACTTC.

This sequence joins TRBV5-1 and TRBJ1-2, with D maybe TRBD1 (5 bases). CDR1 and CDR2 (germline): SGHRS, YFSETQ. This CDR3 region has 14 residues. With 4 bases removed from V and 5 bases from J, the gap between germline ends came to 15 bases. The CDR3 here is CASSQPGGTYGYTF. As DNA, the CDR3 is TGCGCCAGCAGCCAACCCGGGGGTACTTATGGCTACACCTTC.

J is TRBJ2-7 and V is TRBV5-1; 9 nucleotides align to TRBD1. Germline V CDR1 and CDR2: SGHRS, YFSETQ. CDR3 length: 16 amino acids. V gave up 0 bases and J gave up 2 bases; unmatched junction bases: 6. The CDR3 loop is CASSLGTGTGTYEQYF. DNA of the CDR3: TGCGCCAGCAGCTTGGGGACCGGGACAGGGACCTACGAGCAGTACTTC.

The chain uses TRBV5-1 and TRBJ1-2; no definite D call. The CDR3 is 15 amino acids. V lost 0 bases and J lost 3, with 12 bases in between. Germline lookup yields CDR1 SGHRS and CDR2 YFSETQ. CDR3 DNA sequence: TGCGCCAGCAGCTTGGAGGGTACGGGGTACTATGGCTACACCTTC. Translated, it gives CASSLEGTGYYGYTF.

This clone has just one count. The V and J genes are TRBV5-1 and TRBJ2-7, with 8 bases lining up with TRBD1. This CDR3 has 14 residues. CDR1 is SGHRS and CDR2 is YFSETQ in the germline V gene. Trimming removed 6 bases from V and 3 bases from J; junction bases left unmatched: 8. The CDR3, as DNA: TGCGCCAGCAAGCCGGGACAGGCAAGCTACGAGCAGTACTTC. This sequence encodes CASKPGQASYEQYF.

J is TRBJ2-3 and V is TRBV9, with TRBD2 matching over 8 bases. V gave up 0 bases and J gave up 6 bases; unmatched junction bases: 6. Germline V lookup: CDR1 SGDLS, CDR2 YYNGEE. This CDR3 region has 15 residues. The CDR3 here is CASSVEGGGTDTQYF. CDR3 nucleotide sequence: TGTGCCAGCAGCGTAGAAGGCGGGGGGACGGATACGCAGTATTTT.